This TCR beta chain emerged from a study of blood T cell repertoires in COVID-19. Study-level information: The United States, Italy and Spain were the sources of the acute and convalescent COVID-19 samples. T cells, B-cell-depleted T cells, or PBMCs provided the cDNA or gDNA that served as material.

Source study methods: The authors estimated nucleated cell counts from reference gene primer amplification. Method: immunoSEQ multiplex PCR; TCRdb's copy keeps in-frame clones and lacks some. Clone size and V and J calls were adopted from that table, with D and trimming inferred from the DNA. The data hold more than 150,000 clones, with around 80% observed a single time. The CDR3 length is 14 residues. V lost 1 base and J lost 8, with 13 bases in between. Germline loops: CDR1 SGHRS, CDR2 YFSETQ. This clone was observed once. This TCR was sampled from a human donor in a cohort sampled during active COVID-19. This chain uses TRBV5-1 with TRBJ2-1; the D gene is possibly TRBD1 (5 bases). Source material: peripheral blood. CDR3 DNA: TGCGCCAGCAGCTTGCAGGGCTCTCTTGATGAGCAGTTCTTC. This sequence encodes CASSLQGSLDEQFF.